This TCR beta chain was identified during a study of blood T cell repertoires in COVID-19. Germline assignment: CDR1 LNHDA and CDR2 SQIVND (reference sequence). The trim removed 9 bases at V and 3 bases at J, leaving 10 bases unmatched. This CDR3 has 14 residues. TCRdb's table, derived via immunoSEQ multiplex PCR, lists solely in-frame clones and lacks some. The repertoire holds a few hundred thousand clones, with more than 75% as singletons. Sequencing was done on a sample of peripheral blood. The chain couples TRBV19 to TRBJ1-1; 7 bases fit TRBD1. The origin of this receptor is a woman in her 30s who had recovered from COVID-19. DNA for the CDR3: TGTGCCAGCCAGACAGGGACGTCGCACACTGAAGCTTTCTTT. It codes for CASQTGTSHTEAFF.